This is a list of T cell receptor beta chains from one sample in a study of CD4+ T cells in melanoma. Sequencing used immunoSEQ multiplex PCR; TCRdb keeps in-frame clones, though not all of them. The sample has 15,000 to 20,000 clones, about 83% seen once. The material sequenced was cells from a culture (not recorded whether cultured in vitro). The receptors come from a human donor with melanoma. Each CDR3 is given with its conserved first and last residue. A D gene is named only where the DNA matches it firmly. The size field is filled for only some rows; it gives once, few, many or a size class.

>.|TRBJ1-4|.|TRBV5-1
CASSLGSATNEKLFF
TGCGCCAGCAGCTTGGGCAGTGCAACTAATGAAAAACTGTTTTTT
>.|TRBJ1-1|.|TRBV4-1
CASSRAGTLNTEAFF
TGCGCCAGCAGCCGAGCCGGGACCCTTAACACTGAAGCTTTCTTT
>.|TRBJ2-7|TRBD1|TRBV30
CAWSRGQISSLEQYF
TGTGCCTGGAGTCGGGGACAGATATCTTCGCTCGAGCAGTACTTC
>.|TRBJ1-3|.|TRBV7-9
CASSLRDPRHSGNTIYF
TGTGCCAGCAGCTTAAGGGACCCCAGGCACTCTGGAAACACCATATATTTT
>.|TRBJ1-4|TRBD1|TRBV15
CATSRDIPGQGKEKLFF
TGTGCCACCAGCAGAGATATACCGGGACAGGGAAAAGAAAAACTGTTTTTT
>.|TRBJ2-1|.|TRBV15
CATSRDLGIEQFF
TGTGCCACCAGCAGAGACTTGGGTATTGAGCAGTTCTTC
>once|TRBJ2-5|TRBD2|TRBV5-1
CASSSTRQRGKTQYF
TGCGCCAGCAGCTCAACTCGCCAGCGGGGGAAGACCCAGTACTTC
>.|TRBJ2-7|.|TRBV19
CASSQSREKVGYEQYF
TGTGCCAGTAGCCAATCGAGGGAAAAAGTGGGGTACGAGCAGTACTTC
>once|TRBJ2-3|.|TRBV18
CASSPSEADTQYF
TGTGCCAGCTCACCAAGCGAGGCAGATACGCAGTATTTT
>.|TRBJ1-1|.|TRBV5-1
CASSLDRGGTEAFF
TGCGCCAGCAGCTTGGATCGGGGAGGTACTGAAGCTTTCTTT
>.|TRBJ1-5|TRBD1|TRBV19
CASGGQYNQPQHF
TGTGCCAGTGGGGGACAGTACAATCAGCCCCAGCATTTT
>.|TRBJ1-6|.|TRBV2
CASSEEDSGRSPLHF
TGTGCCAGCAGTGAAGAAGACTCCGGTAGGTCACCCCTCCACTTT
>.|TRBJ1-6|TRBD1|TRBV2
CASNIQGPLGGSPLHF
TGTGCCAGCAATATACAGGGGCCCCTCGGTGGGTCACCCCTCCACTTT
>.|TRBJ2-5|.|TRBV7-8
CASSFGETQYF
TGTGCCAGCAGCTTTGGGGAGACCCAGTACTTC
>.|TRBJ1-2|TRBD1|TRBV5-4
CASSLAAGGGYTF
TGTGCCAGCAGCTTGGCGGCAGGGGGTGGCTACACCTTC
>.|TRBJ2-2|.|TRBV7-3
CASTSQGLGELFF
TGTGCCAGCACGAGCCAGGGGCTCGGGGAGCTGTTTTTT
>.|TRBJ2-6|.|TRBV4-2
CASSQGTGKSGANVLTF
TGTGCCAGCAGCCAAGGCACAGGGAAATCTGGGGCCAACGTCCTGACTTTC
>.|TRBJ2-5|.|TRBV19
CASSPDPDAVTQYF
TGTGCCAGTAGTCCGGACCCAGATGCGGTGACCCAGTACTTC
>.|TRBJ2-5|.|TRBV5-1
CASSYDRQETQYF
TGCGCCAGCAGCTACGACAGGCAAGAGACCCAGTACTTC
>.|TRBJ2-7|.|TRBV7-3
CASSFGGSYEQYF
TGTGCCAGCAGCTTCGGAGGAAGCTACGAGCAGTACTTC
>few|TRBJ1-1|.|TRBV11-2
CASSLVMGIKNTEAFF
TGTGCCAGCAGCTTAGTGATGGGAATTAAGAACACTGAAGCTTTCTTT
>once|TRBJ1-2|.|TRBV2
CASSDSPGTGYTF
TGTGCCAGCAGTGATTCTCCAGGGACTGGCTACACCTTC
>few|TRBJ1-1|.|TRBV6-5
CASSYSRAGATEAFF
TGTGCCAGCAGTTACTCTCGCGCGGGGGCGACTGAAGCTTTCTTT
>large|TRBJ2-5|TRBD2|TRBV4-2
CASSQAGLAGVAGETQYF
TGTGCCAGCAGCCAAGCCGGGCTAGCGGGGGTAGCGGGAGAGACCCAGTACTTC
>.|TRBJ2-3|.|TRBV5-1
CASSYERDTQYF
TGCGCCAGCAGCTATGAGAGGGATACGCAGTATTTT
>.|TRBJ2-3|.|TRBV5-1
CASSLAFGGITDTQYF
TGCGCCAGCAGCTTGGCCTTCGGGGGCATCACAGATACGCAGTATTTT
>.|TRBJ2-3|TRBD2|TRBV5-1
CASSLGGGGTDTQYF
TGCGCCAGCAGCTTGGGCGGGGGGGGCACAGATACGCAGTATTTT
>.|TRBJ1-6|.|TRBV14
CASSQVRANSPLHF
TGTGCCAGCAGCCAAGTACGGGCGAATTCACCCCTCCACTTT
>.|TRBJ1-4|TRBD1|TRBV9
CASSPQGQPGGKLFF
TGTGCCAGCAGCCCACAGGGACAGCCGGGCGGAAAACTGTTTTTT